A single sample is the source of the 20 T cell receptor beta chains below, sequenced in a study of identical twins. MiXCR, run by TCRdb on the 5' RACE reads, gives a single entry per CDR3 protein. The data show roughly 720,000 distinct CDR3 sequences, around a sixth seen once. This sample also belongs to another study, concerning T cells expressing NK-cell markers.

Sequencing input: PBMCs. The receptors were gathered from a woman aged 18-29 years in good health.

The genes are TRBV5-6 and TRBJ1-1; 10 bases line up with TRBD1. This CDR3 spans 14 amino acids. Germline-derived CDR1 and CDR2 are SGHDT and YYEEEE. The junction had 4 bases not matched to a gene; V was cut back by 3 bases and J by 5 bases. The CDR3 nucleotides read TGTGCCAGCAGCTCTGACAGGGGGCAGACTGAAGCTTTCTTT. This encodes CASSSDRGQTEAFF.

The chain recombines TRBV6-1 with TRBJ1-1; 9 bases match TRBD1. V lost 6 bases to trimming and J lost 0 bases; unmatched junction nucleotides: 8. CDR3 length equals 16 residues. Germline V gene sequence: CDR1 MNHNS, CDR2 SASEGT. CDR3 DNA: TGTGCCAGCAGACAGGGACAGGGCTACGTGAACACTGAAGCTTTCTTT. As protein: CASRQGQGYVNTEAFF.

This clonotype came up a few times. V gene TRBV21-1 combines with J gene TRBJ2-1; the tabulated D call, TRBD2, remains unverified against the DNA. TRBV21-1 is designated a pseudogene. The length of the CDR3 is 13 residues. The CDR3 DNA follows: TGTGCCAGCAGCAAACGGGGGACTCCCGTTTCGTTCTTC. The encoded protein is CASSKRGTPVSFF.

CDR3 residues: CASSRQAYGYTF. As DNA, the CDR3 is TGTGCCAGCAGTAGACAGGCCTATGGCTACACCTTC. The rearrangement joins TRBV12-3 or TRBV12-4 to TRBJ1-2; D is perhaps TRBD1 (6 bases). There are 12 residues in the CDR3. Trimming removed 5 bases from V and 4 bases from J, with 8 bases in between.

The J gene is TRBJ2-7, the V gene TRBV18, with TRBD1 identical over 7 bases. After removal of 2 bases from V and 4 bases from J, the junction contained 11 bases not matched to a gene. The CDR3 has 16 amino acids. The germline V gene has CDR1 KGHSH and CDR2 LQKENI. CDR3 loop: CASSPSTGFNPYEQYF. The CDR3 bases are TGTGCCAGCTCACCATCGACAGGGTTCAACCCTTACGAGCAGTACTTC.

This chain links TRBV5-1 with TRBJ2-5; the D is unclear. This CDR3 region has 15 residues. V lost 3 bases and J lost 5, with 17 bases in between. In germline, CDR1 is SGHRS, CDR2 YFSETQ. CDR3 coding DNA: TGCGCCAGCAGCTCAGCTCCTACCTCGAGGGAGACCCAGTACTTC. It is translated as CASSSAPTSRETQYF.

This clonotype has only a few counts. The chain is built from TRBV24-1 and TRBJ2-1; D perhaps matches TRBD2 (5 bases). Germline CDR1 is KGHDR and CDR2 is SFDVKD. The CDR3 is 16 residues long. Trimming stripped 7 bases from V and 3 bases from J, with 18 bases between. The CDR3 sequence is CATRETQRRLYNEQFF. The CDR3 DNA follows: TGTGCCACCAGGGAAACCCAGCGGCGACTCTACAATGAGCAGTTCTTC.

This clonotype was recorded a few times. The V and J genes are TRBV12-3 or TRBV12-4 and TRBJ2-1, with 8 bases fitting TRBD1. The CDR3 is 15 residues long. Trimming took 6 bases from V and 0 from J; bases not matched to a gene: 4. The CDR3 bases are TGTGCCAGCAGCAAACAGGGGGTCTCCTACAATGAGCAGTTCTTC. Translation gives CASSKQGVSYNEQFF.

The chain links TRBV6-2 or TRBV6-3 to TRBJ1-2; no clear D. Germline V gene data show CDR1 as MNHEY and CDR2 as SVGEGT. The CDR3 spans 15 residues. Trimming stripped 6 bases from V and 4 bases from J, with 18 bases between. The CDR3 reads CASSSGRKGSYGYTF. Here the CDR3 DNA reads TGTGCCAGCAGCTCAGGACGTAAAGGGAGCTATGGCTACACCTTC.

The rearrangement uses TRBV7-9 and TRBJ2-1; D not resolved. Germline V gives CDR1 SEHNR, CDR2 FQNEAQ (reference sequence). This CDR3 comprises 14 residues. The V gene lost 1 base and the J gene lost 8 bases, with 12 bases spanning the gap. Here the CDR3 reads CASSLVEMWHEQFF. The CDR3, as DNA: TGTGCCAGCAGCTTAGTAGAGATGTGGCATGAGCAGTTCTTC.

This clonotype was counted only a few times. The chain uses TRBV3-1 and TRBJ1-2; D is unresolved. V lost 4 bases and J 3 bases, leaving 12 bases between the germline ends. CDR1 is LGHDT and CDR2 is YNNKEL in the germline V gene (reference sequence). This CDR3 has 14 amino acids. CDR3 DNA: TGTGCCAGCAGCCCGGGCCCTTCAGACTATGGCTACACCTTC. Translating gives CASSPGPSDYGYTF.

The rearrangement links TRBV20-1 to TRBJ2-5; 8 bases agree with TRBD1. Trimming cost V 2 bases and J 7 bases; bases outside gene matches: 12. Per germline, CDR1 DFQATT and CDR2 SNEGSKA (reference sequence). CDR3 length equals 15 residues. CDR3 in amino acids: CSARSRTGTYVTQYF. For the CDR3, the DNA is TGCAGTGCTAGATCCCGGACAGGGACGTATGTGACCCAGTACTTC.

The CDR3 is CASSHPTYPQHF. The CDR3 nucleotides are TGTGCCAGCAGCCACCCCACCTACCCCCAGCATTTT. This chain connects TRBV7-9 to TRBJ1-5; the D is unclear. Trimming removed 5 bases from V and 10 bases from J, with 12 bases in between. This CDR3 contains 12 residues. CDR1 and CDR2 (germline): SEHNR, FQNEAQ (reference sequence). Combining the CDR3 with reference TRBV7-9 and TRBJ1-5 gives the whole variable domain DTGVSQNPRHKITKRGQNVTFRCDPISEHNRLYWYRQTLGQGPEFLTYFQNEAQLEKSRLLSDRFSAERPKGSFSTLEIQRTEQGDSAMYLCASSHPTYPQHFGDGTRLSIL.

In regard to this clonotype: This could be a read error, since a much larger clone is one nucleotide away. The CDR3 sequence: CASSYSVENTGELFF. The CDR3 bases are TGTGCCAGCAGTTACTCTGTAGAGAACACCGGGGAGCTGTTTTTT. This chain links TRBV6-2 or TRBV6-3 with TRBJ2-2; no clear D. The length of the CDR3 is 15 residues. V dropped 0 bases and J dropped 1 base, with 6 bases sitting between them. CDR1 and CDR2 (germline): MNHEY, SVGEGT.

This clonotype was counted many times. The chain employs TRBV29-1 and TRBJ1-1, with no clear D. The CDR3 runs 13 residues. Germline CDR1 SQVTM, CDR2 ANQGSEA. The ends were cut back, 0 bases at V and 3 bases at J, with 8 bases in the middle. The CDR3 DNA is TGCAGCGTTGAAGAATCGGGCGACACTGAAGCTTTCTTT. This encodes CSVEESGDTEAFF.

CDR3: CASSFYSGQGTETQYF. DNA of the CDR3: TGTGCCAGCAGCTTTTACTCGGGACAGGGAACAGAGACCCAGTACTTC. The rearrangement links TRBV13 to TRBJ2-5, with 9 bases aligning to TRBD1. V shed 3 bases and J 4 bases; nucleotides not matched to a gene: 9. The CDR3 loop spans 16 amino acids. Germline CDR1 reads PRHDT; CDR2 reads FYEKMQ (reference sequence).

There are a few counts of this clonotype. The CDR3 sequence: CASSSVVYSYEQYF. For the CDR3, the DNA is TGTGCCAGCAGCTCCGTCGTCTACTCCTACGAGCAGTACTTC. V and J are TRBV2 and TRBJ2-7, with D uncertain. V gave up 6 bases and J gave up 0 bases, with 12 bases separating them. The CDR3 covers 14 residues. CDR1 SNHLY and CDR2 FYNNEI come from the germline V gene.

The V and J genes are TRBV6-1 and TRBJ2-7; weak D call: TRBD2 (6 bases). The CDR3 is 14 residues long. V was clipped by 0 bases and J by 3 bases, with 9 bases between them. CDR1 is MNHNS and CDR2 is SASEGT in the germline V gene. The CDR3 is CASSEAGLGYEQYF. In DNA form, the CDR3 reads TGTGCCAGCAGTGAAGCGGGACTGGGCTACGAGCAGTACTTC.

The chain is built from TRBV4-2 and TRBJ1-5, with D tentatively TRBD1 (5 bases). The germline V gene encodes CDR1 LGHNA and CDR2 YNFKEQ. Trimming stripped 4 bases from V and 2 bases from J, with 12 bases between. This CDR3 contains 15 residues. CDR3 residues: CASSREGVRNQPQHF. The CDR3 DNA is TGTGCCAGCAGCCGAGAAGGGGTTCGCAATCAGCCCCAGCATTTT.

V is TRBV9 and J is TRBJ2-1; 7 bases are shared with TRBD1. CDR3 size: 12 residues. Germline trimming cut 3 bases from V and 15 bases from J; bases unmatched to any gene: 9. The germline CDR1 and CDR2 sequences are SGDLS and YYNGEE. The CDR3 reads CASSARQGLRFF. The DNA for the CDR3 is TGTGCCAGCAGCGCCCGACAGGGTTTGCGGTTCTTC.